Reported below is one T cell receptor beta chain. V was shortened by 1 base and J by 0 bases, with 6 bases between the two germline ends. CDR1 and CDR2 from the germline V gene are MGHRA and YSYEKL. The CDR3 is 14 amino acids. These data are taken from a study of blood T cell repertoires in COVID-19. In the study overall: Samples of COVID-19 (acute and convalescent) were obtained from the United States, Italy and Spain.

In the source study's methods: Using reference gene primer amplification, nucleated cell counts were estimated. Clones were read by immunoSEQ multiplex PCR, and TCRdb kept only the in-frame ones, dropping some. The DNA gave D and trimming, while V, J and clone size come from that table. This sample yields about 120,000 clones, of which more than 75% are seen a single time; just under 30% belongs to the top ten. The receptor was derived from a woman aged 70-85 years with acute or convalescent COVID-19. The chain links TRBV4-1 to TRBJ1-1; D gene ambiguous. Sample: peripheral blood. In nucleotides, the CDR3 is TGCGCCAGCAGCCAAGTACAGTTGAACACTGAAGCTTTCTTT. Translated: CASSQVQLNTEAFF.